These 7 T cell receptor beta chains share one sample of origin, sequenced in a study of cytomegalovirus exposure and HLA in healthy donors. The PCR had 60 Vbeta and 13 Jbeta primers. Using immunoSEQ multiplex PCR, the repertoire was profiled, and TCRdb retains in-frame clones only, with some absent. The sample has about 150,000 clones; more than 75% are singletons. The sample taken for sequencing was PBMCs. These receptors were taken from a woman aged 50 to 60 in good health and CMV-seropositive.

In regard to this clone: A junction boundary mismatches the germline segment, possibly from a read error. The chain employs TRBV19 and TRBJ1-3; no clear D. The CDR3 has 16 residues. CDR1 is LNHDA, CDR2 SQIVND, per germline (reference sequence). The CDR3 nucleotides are TGTGCCGGTAGTATTGGTGGGAGAAGCTCTGGAAACACCATATATTTT. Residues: CAGSIGGRSSGNTIYF.

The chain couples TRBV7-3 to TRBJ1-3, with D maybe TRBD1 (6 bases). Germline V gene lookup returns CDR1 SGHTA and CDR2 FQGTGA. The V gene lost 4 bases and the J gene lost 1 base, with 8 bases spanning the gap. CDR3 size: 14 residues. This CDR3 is CASSYTGSGNTIYF. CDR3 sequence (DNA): TGTGCCAGCAGCTACACAGGGTCTGGAAACACCATATATTTT.

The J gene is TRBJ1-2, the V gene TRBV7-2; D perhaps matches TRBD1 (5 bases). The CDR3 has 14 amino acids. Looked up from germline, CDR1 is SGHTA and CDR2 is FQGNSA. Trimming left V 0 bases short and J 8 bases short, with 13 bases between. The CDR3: CASSLARQTAGYTF. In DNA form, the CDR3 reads TGTGCCAGCAGCTTAGCGAGACAGACTGCGGGCTACACCTTC.

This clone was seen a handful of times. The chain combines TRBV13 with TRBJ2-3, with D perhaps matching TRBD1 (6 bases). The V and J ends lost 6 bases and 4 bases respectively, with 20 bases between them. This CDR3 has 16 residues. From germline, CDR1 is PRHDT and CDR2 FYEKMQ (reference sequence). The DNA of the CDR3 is TGTGCCAGCAGATTTGGGACGGCAGGGGATTCAGATACGCAGTATTTT. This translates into CASRFGTAGDSDTQYF.

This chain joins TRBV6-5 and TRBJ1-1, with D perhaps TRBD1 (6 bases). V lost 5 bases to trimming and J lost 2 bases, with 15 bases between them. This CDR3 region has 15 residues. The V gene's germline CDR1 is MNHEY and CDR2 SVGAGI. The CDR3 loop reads CASSRPPGANTEAFF. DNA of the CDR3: TGTGCCAGCAGTCGTCCCCCAGGGGCTAACACTGAAGCTTTCTTT.

This chain's CDR3 is CASSSGRNYEQFF. Here the CDR3 DNA reads TGTGCCAGCAGCTCTGGGAGGAACTATGAGCAGTTCTTC. The V and J genes are TRBV6-5 and TRBJ2-1, with D possibly being TRBD2 (6 bases). The germline V and J ends were trimmed by 6 bases and 8 bases, with 14 bases remaining between them. Germline assignment: CDR1 MNHEY and CDR2 SVGAGI. This CDR3 spans 13 amino acids.

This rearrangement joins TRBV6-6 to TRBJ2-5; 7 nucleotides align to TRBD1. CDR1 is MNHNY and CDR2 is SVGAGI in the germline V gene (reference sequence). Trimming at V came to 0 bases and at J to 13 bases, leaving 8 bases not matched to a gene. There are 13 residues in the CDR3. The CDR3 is CASSYSKLDRVYF. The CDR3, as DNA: TGTGCCAGCAGTTACTCGAAGCTTGACAGGGTGTACTTC.